These 20 T cell receptor beta chains were all obtained from the same sample, sequenced in a study of neurological immune-mediated disorders (dated by TCRdb to about 2019). The receptor library was made with 5' RACE. Data came from an Illumina HiSeq 2500. TCRdb passed the public sequencing reads through fastp at Q25 and MiXCR, retaining productive beta sequences. When rows share a CDR3 protein, they turn into one entry using the most common DNA and genes. Present in this sample are approximately 65,000 distinct CDR3 sequences, over 4% of which were seen just once. Of the sample, more than 2.5% is held by the ten largest clones. Sequencing was performed on PBMCs. These receptors were obtained from a man between 45 and 60 years old with multiple sclerosis.

The chain combines TRBV12-3 or TRBV12-4 with TRBJ2-4, with D maybe TRBD1 (5 bases). The CDR3 loop spans 13 amino acids. The germline V and J ends were trimmed by 9 bases and 8 bases, with 17 bases remaining between them. CDR3: CAREIPGFDIQYF. CDR3 coding DNA: TGTGCCAGGGAGATCCCAGGGTTCGACATTCAGTACTTC.

This clonotype was seen ten or more times. The rearrangement joins TRBV20-1 to TRBJ2-3, with D possibly being TRBD1 or TRBD2 (5 bases each). Germline CDR1 reads DFQATT; CDR2 reads SNEGSKA (reference sequence). V lost 7 bases and J 9 bases, leaving 14 bases between the germline ends. The length of the CDR3 is 11 residues. The CDR3 nucleotides are TGCAGTGGGATAATGGGGGTGACGCAGTATTTT. Translated, it gives CSGIMGVTQYF.

The table lists this clonotype with many counts. This chain links TRBV18 with TRBJ1-6, with a possible D match to TRBD1 (5 bases). This CDR3 comprises 14 residues. Trimming took 2 bases from V and 7 from J, leaving 9 bases between them. The V gene's germline CDR1 is KGHSH and CDR2 LQKENI. As DNA, the CDR3 is TGTGCCAGCTCACCAGAGACAGCGAATTCACCCCTCCACTTT. Encoded protein: CASSPETANSPLHF.

At least ten counts were recorded for this clonotype. The CDR3 region is CATSRGRTGGAGANVLTF. In DNA form, the CDR3 reads TGTGCCACCAGCAGAGGGAGGACAGGGGGCGCTGGGGCCAACGTCCTGACTTTC. This chain connects TRBV15 to TRBJ2-6, with TRBD1 identical over 11 bases. There are 18 residues in the CDR3. Germline V lookup: CDR1 LNHNV, CDR2 YYDKDF (reference sequence). The J segment lost 2 bases and the V segment lost 1 base, leaving 4 bases of the junction unmatched.

The table lists this clonotype with a few counts. This chain links TRBV7-9 with TRBJ2-3; D gene unclear. From germline, CDR1 is SEHNR and CDR2 FQNEAQ (reference sequence). The ends were cut back, 6 bases at V and 0 bases at J, with 16 bases in the middle. The length of the CDR3 is 16 residues. Here the CDR3 DNA reads TGTGCCAGCAGTTATACAACGACGGCTAGCACAGATACGCAGTATTTT. Residues: CASSYTTTASTDTQYF.

This clonotype occurred many times. The chain couples TRBV10-3 to TRBJ2-7; possible D gene TRBD1, 5 bases. The CDR3 contains 15 residues. The V and J ends lost 0 bases and 3 bases respectively, with 12 bases between them. Germline V lookup: CDR1 ENHRY, CDR2 SYGVKD. The CDR3 sequence: CAISESWGAGYEQYF. The CDR3 nucleotides read TGTGCCATCAGTGAGTCTTGGGGCGCCGGCTACGAGCAGTACTTC.

Only a few counts were recorded for this clonotype. Compared with germline, one end of the junction differs, possibly owing to a read error. V is TRBV20-1 and J is TRBJ1-5; D remains unclear. CDR3 length equals 12 residues. Per germline, CDR1 DFQATT and CDR2 SNEGSKA (reference sequence). The CDR3 region has the DNA TGCAGTGCTAGCTCTCAGTCAGCGCCCCAGAATTTT. This sequence encodes CSASSQSAPQNF.

This clonotype was counted ten times or more. V usage is TRBV12-3 or TRBV12-4 and J usage is TRBJ2-2, with a tentative D call TRBD2 (5 bases). This CDR3 region has 16 residues. The V gene lost 8 bases and the J gene lost 2 bases, with 18 bases spanning the gap. The chain's CDR3 is CASGKYGITNTGELFF. CDR3 DNA: TGTGCCAGCGGGAAATACGGGATCACCAACACCGGGGAGCTGTTTTTT.

The chain combines TRBV6-2 or TRBV6-3 with TRBJ2-7, with D possibly matching TRBD2 (6 bases). CDR1 is MNHEY and CDR2 is SVGEGT in the germline V gene. The germline V and J ends were trimmed by 3 bases and 6 bases, with 9 bases remaining between them. This CDR3 is built from 12 residues. CDR3 nucleotide sequence: TGTGCCAGCAGTTATGGGGGAGGCGAGCAGTACTTC. Amino acid sequence: CASSYGGGEQYF.

This clonotype was picked up many times. The rearrangement links TRBV4-3 to TRBJ2-2, with 7 bases aligning to TRBD1. With V trimmed by 4 bases and J by 6 bases, 2 bases remained unmatched. The CDR3 runs to 13 residues. Germline V gives CDR1 LGHNA, CDR2 YSLEER. DNA for the CDR3: TGCGCCAGCAGCCCACAGGGGTCCGGGGAGCTGTTTTTT. Amino acids: CASSPQGSGELFF.

This clonotype came up many times. The CDR3: CASSQGGTGELFVGYTF. The DNA of the CDR3 is TGTGCCAGCAGCCAAGGAGGGACAGGGGAATTATTTGTGGGCTACACCTTC. V and J are TRBV4-2 and TRBJ1-2; TRBD1 matches 10 bases. Germline trimming cut 1 base from V and 8 bases from J; bases unmatched to any gene: 13. The CDR3 runs 17 residues. Germline V gives CDR1 LGHNA, CDR2 YNFKEQ.

The chain employs TRBV7-6 and TRBJ1-1, with TRBD1 matching over 8 bases. V dropped 6 bases and J dropped 1; count of bases not matched to a gene: 10. Germline V gives CDR1 SGHVS, CDR2 FNYEAQ. The length of the CDR3 is 16 residues. As DNA, the CDR3 is TGTGCCAGCAGAGCTTTAACCGGGACAGGGAACACTGAAGCTTTCTTT. This sequence encodes CASRALTGTGNTEAFF. The whole variable domain, filled in from reference TRBV7-6 and TRBJ1-1, reads GAGVSQSPRYKVTKRGQDVALRCDPISGHVSLYWYRQALGQGPEFLTYFNYEAQQDKSGLPNDRFSAERPEGSISTLTIQRTEQRDSAMYRCASRALTGTGNTEAFFGQGTRLTVV.

This clonotype came up many times. V is TRBV3-1 and J is TRBJ2-2, with 9 bases that match TRBD1. The CDR3 length is 17 residues. V was pared by 1 base and J by 7 bases, with 10 bases of the junction left unmatched. CDR1 and CDR2 from the germline V gene are LGHDT and YNNKEL (reference sequence). The CDR3 nucleotides are TGTGCCAGCAGCCAAGCCCCGCCGGGACAGGGAGACGGGGAGCTGTTTTTT. This codes for CASSQAPPGQGDGELFF. Looking up the rest from reference TRBV3-1 and TRBJ2-2 gives the full variable domain: DTAVSQTPKYLVTQMGNDKSIKCEQNLGHDTMYWYKQDSKKFLKIMFSYNNKELIINETVPNRFSPKSPDKAHLNLHINSLELGDSAVYFCASSQAPPGQGDGELFFGEGSRLTVL.

The rearrangement links TRBV5-5 to TRBJ1-5; a weak D match, TRBD1 (6 bases). Trimming removed 0 bases from V and 7 bases from J, with 11 bases in between. Looked up from germline, CDR1 is SGHKS and CDR2 is YYEKEE (reference sequence). This CDR3 region has 14 residues. CDR3 protein: CASSLEGGGQPQHF. The CDR3 nucleotides are TGTGCCAGCAGCTTGGAAGGGGGTGGCCAGCCCCAGCATTTT.

This clonotype was seen at least ten times. The V call is TRBV5-1, the J call TRBJ1-2; no definite D call. The CDR3 covers 13 residues. Trimming removed 6 bases from V and 5 bases from J, with 14 bases in between. The germline V gene encodes CDR1 SGHRS and CDR2 YFSETQ. The CDR3 nucleotides are TGCGCCAGCACCCCCGGGTCCGAGTATGGCTACACCTTC. Protein: CASTPGSEYGYTF.

This chain joins TRBV5-6 and TRBJ1-4; 7 bases align to TRBD1. The CDR3 runs to 14 residues. Per the germline V gene, CDR1 is SGHDT and CDR2 is YYEEEE. J was trimmed by 1 base and V by 4 bases; bases with no gene match: 1. This CDR3 is CASSRDRTNEKLFF. CDR3 sequence (DNA): TGTGCCAGCAGCAGGGACAGAACTAATGAAAAACTGTTTTTT.

This clonotype was seen only a few times. The CDR3, as DNA: TGCAGTGCTAGATTGTCGGGTAGCAATCAGCCCCAGCATTTT. It encodes CSARLSGSNQPQHF. The genes are TRBV20-1 and TRBJ1-5; unclear D gene. The CDR3 is 14 residues long. The V gene lost 2 bases and the J gene lost 0 bases, with 8 bases spanning the gap. Germline V lookup: CDR1 DFQATT, CDR2 SNEGSKA (reference sequence).

Of note for this clonotype: This may come from a read error, since a much larger clone is one base off. The gene calls are TRBV7-2 and TRBJ2-1; D remains ambiguous. The CDR3 is 12 amino acids. Per the germline V gene, CDR1 is SGHTA and CDR2 is FQGNSA. Trimming removed 2 bases at V and 4 bases at J, with 3 bases between. The DNA for the CDR3 is TGTGCCAGCAGCTTATGGTACAATGAGCAGTTCTTC. Its protein product is CASSLWYNEQFF.

This clonotype showed up many times. The chain combines TRBV10-3 with TRBJ2-3, with TRBD1 identical over 8 bases. This CDR3 is built from 13 residues. The J segment lost 6 bases and the V segment lost 4 bases, leaving 3 bases of the junction unmatched. Germline assignment: CDR1 ENHRY and CDR2 SYGVKD. CDR3 sequence reads: CAISGTGKDTQYF. The CDR3 nucleotides are TGTGCCATCAGTGGGACAGGGAAGGATACGCAGTATTTT.

At least ten counts were recorded for this clonotype. The chain uses TRBV10-3 and TRBJ2-1; D possibly corresponds to TRBD1 (6 bases). Between the trimmed V and J ends, which lost 6 bases and 0 bases, there was a span of 12 bases. Looked up from germline, CDR1 is ENHRY and CDR2 is SYGVKD. The CDR3 consists of 15 residues. The CDR3: CAIRKGESSYNEQFF. The CDR3 nucleotides read TGTGCCATCAGGAAGGGGGAAAGCTCCTACAATGAGCAGTTCTTC.